The rows below give T cell receptor beta chains drawn from one sample of a study of T cell responses to AZD1222 COVID-19 vaccine. Method: immunoSEQ multiplex PCR; TCRdb's copy keeps in-frame clones and lacks some. This sample has some 120,000 clones, with around 88% found just once. Material: peripheral blood, obtained on day 0 of AZD1222 vaccination. These receptor sequences come from an adult in good health. CDR3s leave out the opening cysteine and the closing phenylalanine or tryptophan. For some rows the clone size is stated as once, few or many, or as a class when expanded; others skip it.

TRBV19	NA	TRBJ2-1	ASSIGSTSGGDNEQF
TRBV19	NA	TRBJ2-7	ATQRTGGIYEQY
TRBV9	NA	TRBJ1-6	ASSVEKGRGSYNSPLH
TRBV7-2	NA	TRBJ1-5	ASSPGGGRKQPQH
TRBV5-1	few	TRBJ1-1	ASSDSTEAF
TRBV19	NA	TRBJ2-7	ASSIAETSGRYKQY
TRBV7-2	NA	TRBJ2-5	ASSPGQGRFQETQY
TRBV2	NA	TRBJ2-5	ASSRMQETQY
TRBV28	few	TRBJ2-7	ASSPTGGLYEQY
TRBV5-1	NA	TRBJ2-7	ASSRDYEQY
TRBV7-2	NA	TRBJ1-5	ASSGQGEAQPQH
TRBV28	NA	TRBJ2-7	ASRWGQERAYEQY
TRBV19	few	TRBJ2-7	ASSILSNPYEQY
TRBV5-4	NA	TRBJ2-7	ASSPFSGITNEQY
TRBV7-9	NA	TRBJ2-3	ASSLPDTQY
TRBV18	once	TRBJ1-4	ASSPLPRQGANEKLF
TRBV5-8	NA	TRBJ1-2	ASSHNRGYYGYT
TRBV2	NA	TRBJ2-7	ASSEKTSGNYYEQY
TRBV5-1	once	TRBJ1-1	ASSRADRNTEAF
TRBV30	NA	TRBJ1-5	AWSVPGGNQPQH
TRBV24-1	NA	TRBJ2-2	ATSDSGTPNTGELF
TRBV29-1	NA	TRBJ1-2	SVEVGAGYIGYT
TRBV29-1	NA	TRBJ1-1	SPGGNTEAF
TRBV2	NA	TRBJ2-3	ASRGGLSTDTQY
TRBV2	NA	TRBJ2-1	ASDRDRYNEQF
TRBV6-5	NA	TRBJ1-1	ASISRTGNTEAF
TRBV4-3	NA	TRBJ2-7	ASSQDPTGTAYEQY
TRBV25-1	NA	TRBJ1-2	ASTEGQNYGYT
TRBV7-6	NA	TRBJ2-3	ASSSMGGQVKDTQY
TRBV6-5	many	TRBJ2-7	ASSSPGQGVYEQY
TRBV3-1/TRBV3-2	NA	TRBJ1-1	ASSPGLNTEAF
TRBV29-1	once	TRBJ1-2	SVDRPITNYGYT